The entry below gives a single TCR beta chain sequence along with its context. Original data processing: It was from reference gene primer amplification that nucleated cell counts were estimated. Clones were sequenced by immunoSEQ multiplex PCR, and TCRdb holds only the in-frame ones, with some missing. Clone size and V and J calls were adopted from that table, with D and trimming inferred from the DNA. The sample contains fewer than 300,000 clones, around 86% of which appear only once. The data derive from a study of blood T cell repertoires in COVID-19. About the study: Researchers got acute and convalescent COVID-19 samples from the United States, Italy and Spain.

The germline CDR1 and CDR2 sequences are KGHDR and SFDVKD. The CDR3 has 13 amino acids. V was pared by 5 bases and J by 4 bases, with 8 bases between. This rearrangement joins TRBV24-1 to TRBJ2-1, with a weak D call TRBD2 (5 bases). The TCR sequence derives from a woman aged 40-49 years who had recovered from COVID-19. Sequenced input: peripheral blood. CDR3 nucleotides: TGTGCCACCAGTGTAGCGCCTTACAATGAGCAGTTCTTC. Its translation is CATSVAPYNEQFF.